This T cell receptor beta chain was profiled in a study of T-cell reconstitution after alpha-beta-depleted transplantation in children. The TCRbeta library was prepared with unique molecular identifiers. MiXCR, run by TCRdb on the PCR reads, gives a single entry per CDR3 protein. The table shows hundreds of thousands of distinct CDR3 sequences, with around 16% occurring only once. The V end was cut by 7 bases, the J end by 0 bases, with 13 bases between. The CDR3 is made up of 15 amino acids. Germline loops: CDR1 LNHDA, CDR2 SQIVND (reference sequence). The receptor was derived from a human donor who donated a stem cell graft to a child with acute myeloid leukemia. The source material was PBMCs from the stem cell graft donor, sampled from the stem cell graft. V is TRBV19 and J is TRBJ2-1; D gene ambiguous. In nucleotides, the CDR3 is TGTGCCAGTAACAGCCAACCCGGCTCCTACAATGAGCAGTTCTTC. This sequence encodes CASNSQPGSYNEQFF.